The 21 T cell receptor beta chains below come from one sample, sequenced in a study of control samples from healthy donors and cancer patients. TCRdb's table, derived via immunoSEQ multiplex PCR, lists solely in-frame clones and lacks some. Of about 61,000 clones listed, nearly 90% are singletons. The sequencing sample was made of PBMCs. These receptors all stem from a man in his 60s with colorectal cancer.

The chain employs TRBV18 and TRBJ2-3; 9 positions match TRBD1. Trimming cost V 2 bases and J 4 bases; bases outside gene matches: 4. Per the germline V gene, CDR1 is KGHSH and CDR2 is LQKENI. The CDR3 covers 15 residues. The DNA of the CDR3 is TGTGCCAGCTCACCAAGACAGGGGGGTGCAGATACGCAGTATTTT. Amino acid sequence: CASSPRQGGADTQYF.

A single count supports this clone. The V call is TRBV6-5, the J call TRBJ1-1; D might be TRBD1 (6 bases). The CDR3 is 14 residues long. Germline CDR1 and CDR2: MNHEY and SVGAGI. The V end was cut by 0 bases, the J end by 5 bases, with 10 bases between. The DNA for the CDR3 is TGTGCCAGCAGTTACTCGGGGGGGCAGACTGAAGCTTTCTTT. Its translation: CASSYSGGQTEAFF.

The J gene is TRBJ1-2, the V gene TRBV5-6; weak D call: TRBD1 (6 bases). The V gene lost 4 bases and the J gene lost 7 bases, with 20 bases spanning the gap. Germline V gene sequence: CDR1 SGHDT, CDR2 YYEEEE. The CDR3 extends over 15 amino acids. In nucleotides, the CDR3 is TGTGCCAGCAGCCCCAGGGGTACAGGGTATCGTGGCTACACCTTC. Translated: CASSPRGTGYRGYTF.

The chain uses TRBV5-3 and TRBJ2-3; D ambiguous. TRBV5-3 is recorded as an ORF, its role being uncertain. The CDR3 runs 14 residues. The V gene lost 1 base and the J gene lost 6 bases, with 12 bases spanning the gap. The CDR3 sequence: CARSLLRRRDTQYF. CDR3 nucleotide sequence: TGTGCCAGAAGCTTGCTGCGGCGCCGGGATACGCAGTATTTT.

V gene TRBV29-1 combines with J gene TRBJ2-7; 7 bases match TRBD1. V was clipped by 7 bases and J by 0 bases; unmatched bases: 9. The CDR3 runs 14 residues. Germline CDR1 reads SQVTM; CDR2 reads ANQGSEA. CDR3 sequence reads: CSASTGIGSYEQYF. The CDR3 DNA reads TGCAGCGCCTCGACAGGGATCGGCTCCTACGAGCAGTACTTC.

The rearrangement joins TRBV4-1 to TRBJ1-3, with D maybe TRBD1 (5 bases). Germline loops: CDR1 MGHRA, CDR2 YSYEKL. V lost 0 bases to trimming and J lost 8 bases, with 11 bases between them. CDR3 size: 14 residues. The CDR3 is CASSQEGGGDTIYF. The CDR3 bases are TGCGCCAGCAGCCAAGAGGGGGGAGGGGACACCATATATTTT.

The chain couples TRBV25-1 to TRBJ1-2, with D maybe TRBD1 (6 bases). Germline values: CDR1 MGHDK, CDR2 SYGVNS. This CDR3 region has 15 residues. The V gene lost 3 bases and the J gene lost 6 bases, with 17 bases spanning the gap. The CDR3 loop reads CASSEGAAKPDGYTF. The CDR3, as DNA: TGTGCCAGCAGTGAGGGGGCAGCGAAGCCAGATGGCTACACCTTC.

This clone was detected only once. The chain uses TRBV7-3 and TRBJ1-1; D remains ambiguous. V lost 7 bases and J 5 bases, leaving 17 bases between the germline ends. The CDR3 runs to 14 residues. Germline V gene sequence: CDR1 SGHTA, CDR2 FQGTGA. The CDR3 protein is CASNFGLSFTEAFF. In DNA, the CDR3 is TGTGCCAGCAACTTCGGGTTGTCCTTTACTGAAGCTTTCTTT.

This chain joins TRBV28 and TRBJ2-6, with D uncertain. V was trimmed by 2 bases and J by 3 bases, leaving 2 bases between them. Germline assignment: CDR1 MDHEN and CDR2 SYDVKM. The CDR3 is 13 residues long. CDR3 protein: CASSLNGANVLTF. In DNA, the CDR3 is TGTGCCAGCAGTTTAAATGGGGCCAACGTCCTGACTTTC.

The rearrangement links TRBV6-2 or TRBV6-3 to TRBJ2-5; no reliable D call. V was cut by 4 bases and J by 5 bases, with 5 bases left in between. The CDR3 sequence is 11 residues long. The germline V gene encodes CDR1 MNHEY and CDR2 SVGEGT. The CDR3 region has the DNA TGTGCCAGCAGTTTCGGGGAGACCCAGTACTTC. It specifies CASSFGETQYF.

The J gene is TRBJ1-5, the V gene TRBV21-1; TRBD1 is the table's D call, not checked against the DNA. TRBV21-1 is designated a pseudogene. The CDR3 length is 17 residues. The CDR3 here is CASSKEGSRGNNQPQHF. CDR3 DNA: TGTGCCAGCAGCAAAGAGGGGTCCAGGGGAAACAATCAGCCCCAGCATTTT.

The chain joins TRBV7-8 to TRBJ2-3, with 10 bases identical to TRBD2. V dropped 5 bases and J dropped 2; count of bases not matched to a gene: 7. This CDR3 region has 16 residues. CDR1 SGHVS and CDR2 FQNEAQ come from the germline V gene. The CDR3 protein is CASSAVAGGNTDTQYF. The CDR3 bases are TGTGCCAGCAGCGCGGTAGCGGGGGGTAACACAGATACGCAGTATTTT.

For the CDR3, the DNA is TGTGCCAGCAGCCAGTCCGGACTAGCGGGGAAGAAGCAGTACTTC. Translation gives CASSQSGLAGKKQYF. The V and J genes are TRBV3-1 (or the pseudogene TRBV3-2) and TRBJ2-7; 12 bases agree with TRBD2. Germline lookup yields CDR1 LGHDT and CDR2 YNNKEL (reference sequence). The V and J ends lost 3 bases and 8 bases, in that order; junction bases with no gene match: 8. The CDR3 has 15 amino acids.

This sequence joins TRBV2 and TRBJ2-7; D remains ambiguous. Germline CDR1 reads SNHLY; CDR2 reads FYNNEI. This CDR3 region has 12 residues. V was cut by 7 bases and J by 2 bases, with 9 bases left in between. The DNA of the CDR3 is TGTGCCAGCAACCGTGCCACCTACGAGCAGTACTTC. It codes for CASNRATYEQYF.

The J gene is TRBJ2-7, the V gene TRBV4-1; D gene unclear. V lost 4 bases and J 1 base, leaving 17 bases between the germline ends. The CDR3 is made up of 16 amino acids. In germline, CDR1 is MGHRA, CDR2 YSYEKL. CDR3 DNA: TGCGCCAGCAGCCTCATTGGAAAGGGTTCGTCCTACGAGCAGTACTTC. Encoded protein: CASSLIGKGSSYEQYF.

The chain is built from TRBV12-3 or TRBV12-4 and TRBJ2-5; D not certain. The CDR3 totals 12 residues. The V end was cut by 4 bases, the J end by 5 bases, with 8 bases between. DNA for the CDR3: TGTGCCAGCAGTTGGGCCTCGGAGACCCAGTACTTC. This gives the protein CASSWASETQYF.

The chain uses TRBV15 and TRBJ2-1; the D is unclear. The CDR3 runs 15 residues. The ends were cut back, 0 bases at V and 9 bases at J, with 15 bases in the middle. Germline V gives CDR1 LNHNV, CDR2 YYDKDF (reference sequence). CDR3 DNA: TGTGCCACCAGCAGAGATTACCGTTTGACACCTGAGCAGTTCTTC. Residues: CATSRDYRLTPEQFF.

The V call is TRBV2, the J call TRBJ2-5; the D gene could be TRBD1 or TRBD2 (6 bases each). CDR1 and CDR2 from the germline V gene are SNHLY and FYNNEI. The CDR3 contains 15 residues. V was pared by 5 bases and J by 5 bases, with 18 bases between. The CDR3 bases are TGTGCCAGCAGTTATACGGGGGCCGGCAGGGAGACCCAGTACTTC. Its translation is CASSYTGAGRETQYF.

The rearrangement links TRBV2 to TRBJ2-2, with 7 positions matching TRBD2. Germline V lookup: CDR1 SNHLY, CDR2 FYNNEI. CDR3 length: 14 amino acids. V was clipped by 4 bases and J by 7 bases; unmatched bases: 6. The CDR3 reads CASSGEGRGGELFF. CDR3 in DNA: TGTGCCAGCAGTGGCGAGGGGAGGGGCGGGGAGCTGTTTTTT.

This clone was counted once. J is TRBJ1-4 and V is TRBV7-9; D remains ambiguous. The CDR3 has 16 residues. CDR1 and CDR2 from the germline V gene are SEHNR and FQNEAQ (reference sequence). V shed 5 bases and J shed 0 bases, with 13 bases lying between them. The CDR3 region is CASSRLGRTTNEKLFF. The CDR3 DNA is TGTGCCAGCAGCCGGTTGGGGAGAACAACTAATGAAAAACTGTTTTTT.

The chain is built from TRBV7-9 and TRBJ1-1; unclear D gene. This CDR3 spans 15 amino acids. V gave up 5 bases and J gave up 1 base, with 14 bases separating them. CDR1 SEHNR and CDR2 FQNEAQ come from the germline V gene (reference sequence). In nucleotides, the CDR3 is TGTGCCAGCAGCGGCCTCAGCTGGGGGAACACTGAAGCTTTCTTT. It translates to CASSGLSWGNTEAFF.